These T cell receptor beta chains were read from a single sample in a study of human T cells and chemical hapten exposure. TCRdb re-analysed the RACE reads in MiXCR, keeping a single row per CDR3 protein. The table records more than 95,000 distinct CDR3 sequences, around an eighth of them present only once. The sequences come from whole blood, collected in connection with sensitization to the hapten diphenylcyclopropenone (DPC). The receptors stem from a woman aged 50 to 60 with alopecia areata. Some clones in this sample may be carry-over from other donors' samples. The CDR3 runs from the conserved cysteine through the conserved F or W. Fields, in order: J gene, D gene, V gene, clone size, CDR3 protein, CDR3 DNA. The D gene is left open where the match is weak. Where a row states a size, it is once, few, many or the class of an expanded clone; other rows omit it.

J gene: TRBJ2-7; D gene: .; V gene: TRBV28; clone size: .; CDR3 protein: CASGGQFYEQYF; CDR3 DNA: TGTGCCTCCGGAGGACAGTTCTACGAGCAGTACTTC
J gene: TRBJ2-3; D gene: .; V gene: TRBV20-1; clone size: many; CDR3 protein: CSARAVRRDTQYF; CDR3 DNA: TGCAGTGCTAGGGCCGTCAGAAGAGATACGCAGTATTTT
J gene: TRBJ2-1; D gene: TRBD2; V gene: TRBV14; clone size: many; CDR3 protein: CASSRSGSGTYNEQFF; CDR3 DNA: TGTGCCAGCAGCCGGAGCGGGAGTGGGACCTACAATGAGCAGTTCTTC
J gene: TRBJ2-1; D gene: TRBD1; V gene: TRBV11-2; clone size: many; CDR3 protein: CASSFGTGIPEQFF; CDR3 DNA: TGTGCCAGCAGCTTTGGGACAGGGATTCCTGAGCAGTTCTTC
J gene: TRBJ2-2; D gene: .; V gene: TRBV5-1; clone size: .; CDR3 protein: CASSLARPAGELFF; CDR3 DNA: TGCGCCAGCAGCTTGGCCAGACCAGCCGGGGAGCTGTTTTTT
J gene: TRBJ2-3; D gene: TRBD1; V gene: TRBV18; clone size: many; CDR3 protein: CASSPPAWDRSTDTQYF; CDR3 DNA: TGTGCCAGCTCACCCCCCGCGTGGGACAGGAGCACAGATACGCAGTATTTT
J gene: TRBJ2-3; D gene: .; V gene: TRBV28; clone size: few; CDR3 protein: CASSLYVGLQYF; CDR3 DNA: TGTGCCAGCAGTTTATATGTGGGGCTGCAGTATTTT
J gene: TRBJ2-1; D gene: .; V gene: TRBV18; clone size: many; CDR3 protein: CASSPSSRGPNEQFF; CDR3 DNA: TGTGCCAGCTCACCTTCTAGCCGGGGTCCCAATGAGCAGTTCTTC
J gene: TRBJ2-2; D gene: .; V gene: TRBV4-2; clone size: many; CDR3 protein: CASSQEDPRELFF; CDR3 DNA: TGTGCCAGCAGCCAAGAAGATCCTAGAGAGCTGTTTTTT
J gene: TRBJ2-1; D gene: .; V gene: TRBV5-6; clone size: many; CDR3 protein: CASSLAVGNEQFF; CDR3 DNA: TGTGCCAGCAGCTTGGCCGTGGGGAATGAGCAGTTCTTC
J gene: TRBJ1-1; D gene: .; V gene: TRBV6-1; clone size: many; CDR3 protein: CASSAQYTEAFF; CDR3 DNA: TGTGCCAGCAGCGCCCAGTACACTGAAGCTTTCTTT
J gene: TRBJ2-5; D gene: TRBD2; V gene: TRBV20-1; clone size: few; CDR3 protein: CSARLSGGAQYF; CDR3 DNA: TGCAGTGCTAGACTTAGCGGGGGGGCCCAGTACTTC
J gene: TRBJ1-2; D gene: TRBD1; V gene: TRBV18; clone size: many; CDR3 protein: CASSPPGQINNYGYTF; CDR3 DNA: TGTGCCAGCTCACCACCGGGACAGATAAATAACTATGGCTACACCTTC
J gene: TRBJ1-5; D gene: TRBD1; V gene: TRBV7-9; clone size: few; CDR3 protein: CASSPGQGFQPQHF; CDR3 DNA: TGTGCCAGCAGCCCCGGACAGGGTTTTCAGCCCCAGCATTTT
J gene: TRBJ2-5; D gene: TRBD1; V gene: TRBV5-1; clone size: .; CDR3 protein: CASRPWGQGVQETQYF; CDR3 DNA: TGCGCCAGCCGCCCCTGGGGACAGGGGGTTCAAGAGACCCAGTACTTC
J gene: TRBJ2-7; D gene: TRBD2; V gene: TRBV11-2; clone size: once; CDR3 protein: CASSLAAPTSEKELYLREQYF; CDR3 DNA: TGTGCCAGCAGCTTAGCGGCCCCGACTAGCGAAAAGGAACTTTACCTACGAGAGCAGTACTTC
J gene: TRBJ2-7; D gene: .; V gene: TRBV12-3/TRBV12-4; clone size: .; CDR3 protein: CASSFLGVQYF; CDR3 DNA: TGTGCCAGCAGTTTTCTGGGTGTCCAGTACTTC
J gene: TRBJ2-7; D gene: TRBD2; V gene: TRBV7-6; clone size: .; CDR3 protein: CASSLFSGSLYEQYF; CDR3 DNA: TGTGCCAGCAGCTTATTCAGCGGGAGTCTGTACGAGCAGTACTTC
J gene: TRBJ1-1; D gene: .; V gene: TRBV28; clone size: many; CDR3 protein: CASMGGTEAFF; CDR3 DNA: TGTGCCAGCATGGGGGGCACTGAAGCTTTCTTT
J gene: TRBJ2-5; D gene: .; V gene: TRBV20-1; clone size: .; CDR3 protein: CSAGVAVLGETQYF; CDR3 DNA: TGCAGTGCCGGAGTGGCAGTATTGGGCGAGACCCAGTACTTC
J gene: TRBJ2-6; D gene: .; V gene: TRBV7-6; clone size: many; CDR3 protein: CASSVGSGANVLTF; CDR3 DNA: TGTGCCAGCAGCGTTGGCTCTGGGGCCAACGTCCTGACTTTC
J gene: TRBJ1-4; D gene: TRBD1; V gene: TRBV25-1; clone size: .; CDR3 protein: CAGSATGTGAEKLFF; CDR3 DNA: TGTGCCGGCAGTGCAACCGGGACAGGGGCTGAAAAACTGTTTTTT
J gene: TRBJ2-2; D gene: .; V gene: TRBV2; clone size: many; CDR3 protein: CASSVQGTNTGELFF; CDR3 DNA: TGTGCCAGCAGCGTACAGGGGACTAACACCGGGGAGCTGTTTTTT
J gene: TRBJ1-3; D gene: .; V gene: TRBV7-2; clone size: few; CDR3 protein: CASSKQAGTFRNTIYF; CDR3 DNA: TGTGCCAGCAGCAAACAAGCAGGGACGTTTAGAAACACCATATATTTT
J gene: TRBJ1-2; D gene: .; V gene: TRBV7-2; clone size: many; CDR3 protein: CASSPRQVYGYTF; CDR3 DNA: TGTGCCAGCAGCCCCCGGCAGGTCTATGGCTACACCTTC
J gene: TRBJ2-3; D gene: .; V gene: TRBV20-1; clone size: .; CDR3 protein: CSARDPGADTQYF; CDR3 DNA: TGCAGTGCTAGAGATCCGGGGGCAGATACGCAGTATTTT
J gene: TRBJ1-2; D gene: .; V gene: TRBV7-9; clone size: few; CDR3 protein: CASTGTRILYGYTF; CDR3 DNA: TGTGCCAGTACCGGGACCCGGATTCTCTATGGCTACACCTTC
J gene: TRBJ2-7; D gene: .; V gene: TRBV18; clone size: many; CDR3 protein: CASSPGILSYEQYF; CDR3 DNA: TGTGCCAGCTCACCAGGGATTCTCTCCTACGAGCAGTACTTC
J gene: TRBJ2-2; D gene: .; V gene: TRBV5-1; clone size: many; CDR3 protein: CASSPAVGFWELFF; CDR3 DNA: TGCGCCAGCAGCCCGGCGGTCGGCTTTTGGGAGCTGTTTTTT
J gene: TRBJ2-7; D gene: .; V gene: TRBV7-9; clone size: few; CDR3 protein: CASSGSGVSPEQYF; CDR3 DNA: TGTGCCAGCAGCGGATCCGGGGTTTCCCCCGAGCAGTACTTC
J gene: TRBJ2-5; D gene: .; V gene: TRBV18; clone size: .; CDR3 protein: CASSPVSLAESQYF; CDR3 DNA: TGTGCCAGCTCACCGGTCTCACTAGCAGAGTCCCAGTACTTC
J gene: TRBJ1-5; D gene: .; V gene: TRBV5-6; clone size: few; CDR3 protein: CASSLGWSGGQPQHF; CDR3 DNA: TGTGCCAGCAGCTTGGGTTGGTCGGGGGGTCAGCCCCAGCATTTT
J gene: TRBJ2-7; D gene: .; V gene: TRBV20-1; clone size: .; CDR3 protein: CSVPRQPPGNEQYF; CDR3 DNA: TGCAGTGTACCTCGGCAGCCCCCTGGGAACGAGCAGTACTTC
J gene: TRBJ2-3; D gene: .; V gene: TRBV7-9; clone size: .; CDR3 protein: CASSADSHTQYF; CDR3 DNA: TGTGCCAGCTCAGCGGACAGCCATACGCAGTATTTT
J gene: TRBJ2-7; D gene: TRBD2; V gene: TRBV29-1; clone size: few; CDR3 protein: CSVATSGGTPYEQYF; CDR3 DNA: TGCAGCGTTGCGACTAGCGGGGGGACACCCTACGAGCAGTACTTC
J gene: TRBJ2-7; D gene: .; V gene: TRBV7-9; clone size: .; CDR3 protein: CASSRGQGYSYEQYF; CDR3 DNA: TGTGCCAGCAGCCGGGGTCAGGGGTACTCCTACGAGCAGTACTTC
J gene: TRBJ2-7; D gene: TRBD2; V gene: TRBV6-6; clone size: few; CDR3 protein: CASSYSAGLATDEQYF; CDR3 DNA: TGTGCCAGCAGTTACTCGGCGGGACTAGCGACCGACGAGCAGTACTTC
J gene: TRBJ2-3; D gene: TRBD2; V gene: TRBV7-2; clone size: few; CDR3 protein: CASSQTSGLTTDTQYF; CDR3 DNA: TGTGCCAGCAGCCAGACTAGCGGGCTAACCACAGATACGCAGTATTTT
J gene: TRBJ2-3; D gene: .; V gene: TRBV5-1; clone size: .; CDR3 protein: CASSLWAGWDTQYF; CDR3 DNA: TGCGCCAGCAGCCTTTGGGCAGGATGGGATACGCAGTATTTT
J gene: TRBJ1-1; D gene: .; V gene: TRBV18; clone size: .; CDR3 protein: CASSPSTNTEAFF; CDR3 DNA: TGTGCCAGCTCCCCCTCTACGAACACTGAAGCTTTCTTT